This paragraph covers one T cell receptor (beta chain) sequence. The data were taken from a study of Graves' ophthalmopathy and Graves' hyperthyroidism. As the template, RNA transcripts were used to amplify TCR beta CDR3 regions. Second-round multiplex PCR followed a first-round RT-PCR using HTBI primers. TCRdb analysed the multiplex PCR reads with MiXCR anew, one entry per CDR3 protein. The sample has approximately 160,000 distinct CDR3 sequences, under 45% seen once. Trimming stripped 5 bases from V and 2 bases from J, with 12 bases between. Germline V lookup: CDR1 SEHNR, CDR2 FQNEAQ (reference sequence). The CDR3 has 14 residues.

The material sequenced was peripheral blood. The chain recombines TRBV7-9 with TRBJ1-1; D gene unclear. The receptor comes from a man aged 25 to 40 with Graves' ophthalmopathy. CDR3: CASSPARGNTEAFF. The CDR3 bases are TGTGCCAGCAGCCCGGCAAGAGGAAACACTGAAGCTTTCTTT.